The source of this T cell receptor beta chain is a study of blood T cell repertoires in COVID-19. At the level of the study: There were acute and convalescent COVID-19 samples, and they came from the United States, Italy and Spain. The analysed material was cDNA or gDNA that came from T cells, B-cell-depleted T cells, or PBMCs.

Trimming shortened V by 7 bases and J by 7 bases, and 12 bases separated the two germline ends. The CDR3 contains 12 residues. Per the original methods: Counts of nucleated cells, estimated from reference gene primer amplification, were obtained. TCRdb's table, derived via immunoSEQ multiplex PCR, lists solely in-frame clones and lacks some. V, J and clone size derive from that table, while D and trimming were established from the DNA sequence. The sample has around 170,000 clones; about 88% are singletons. This sequence originates from a man in his sixties with acute or convalescent COVID-19. The specimen was peripheral blood. This chain connects TRBV12-3 or TRBV12-4 to TRBJ2-3; no firm D call. CDR3 coding DNA: TGTGCCAGCACAACCGTGCGGTATACGCAGTATTTT. Amino acid sequence: CASTTVRYTQYF.